This T cell receptor beta chain was sequenced in a study of cytomegalovirus exposure and HLA in healthy donors. Study in general: Roughly 180 million T cells yielded more than 90 million unique TCR beta sequences, as an earlier analysis found. General study points: Excluded: some indistinguishable V segments such as TRBV6-2 and TRBV6-3. Trimming of TCR beta V- and J-genes showed a link, identified in a later analysis, to a missense DCLRE1C variant.

Turning to this clone: As yet, its antigen is unknown.

Per germline, CDR1 SEHNR and CDR2 FQNEAQ (reference sequence). Trimming stripped 7 bases from V and 5 bases from J, with 11 bases between. CDR3 length: 12 amino acids. The PCR had 60 Vbeta and 13 Jbeta primers. The repertoire was sequenced with immunoSEQ multiplex PCR; TCRdb's copy has only in-frame clones and lacks some. This repertoire includes some 120,000 clones. The V call is TRBV7-9, the J call TRBJ1-2; D is possibly TRBD1 (5 bases). The receptor was derived from a man younger than 35 in good health and CMV-seronegative. The specimen sequenced was PBMCs. The DNA of the CDR3 is TGTGCCAGCACCAGGGCACTATATGGCTACACCTTC. It yields the protein CASTRALYGYTF.